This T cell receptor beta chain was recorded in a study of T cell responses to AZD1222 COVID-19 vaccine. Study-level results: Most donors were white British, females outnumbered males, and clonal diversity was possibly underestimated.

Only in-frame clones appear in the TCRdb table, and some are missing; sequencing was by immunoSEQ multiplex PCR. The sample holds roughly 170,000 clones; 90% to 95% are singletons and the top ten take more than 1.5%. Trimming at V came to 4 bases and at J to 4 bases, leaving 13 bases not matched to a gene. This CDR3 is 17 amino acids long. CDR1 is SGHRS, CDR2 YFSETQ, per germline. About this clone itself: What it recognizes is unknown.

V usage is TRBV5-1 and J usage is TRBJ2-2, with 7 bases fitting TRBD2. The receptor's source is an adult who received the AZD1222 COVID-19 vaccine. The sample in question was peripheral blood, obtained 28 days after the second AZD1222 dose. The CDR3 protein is CASSPLGGEVVTGELFF. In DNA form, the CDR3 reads TGCGCCAGCAGCCCCCTGGGAGGGGAGGTGGTCACCGGGGAGCTGTTTTTT. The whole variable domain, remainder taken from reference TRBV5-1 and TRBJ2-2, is KAGVTQTPRYLIKTRGQQVTLSCSPISGHRSVSWYQQTPGQGLQFLFEYFSETQRNKGNFPGRFSGRQFSNSRSEMNVSTLELGDSALYLCASSPLGGEVVTGELFFGEGSRLTVL.